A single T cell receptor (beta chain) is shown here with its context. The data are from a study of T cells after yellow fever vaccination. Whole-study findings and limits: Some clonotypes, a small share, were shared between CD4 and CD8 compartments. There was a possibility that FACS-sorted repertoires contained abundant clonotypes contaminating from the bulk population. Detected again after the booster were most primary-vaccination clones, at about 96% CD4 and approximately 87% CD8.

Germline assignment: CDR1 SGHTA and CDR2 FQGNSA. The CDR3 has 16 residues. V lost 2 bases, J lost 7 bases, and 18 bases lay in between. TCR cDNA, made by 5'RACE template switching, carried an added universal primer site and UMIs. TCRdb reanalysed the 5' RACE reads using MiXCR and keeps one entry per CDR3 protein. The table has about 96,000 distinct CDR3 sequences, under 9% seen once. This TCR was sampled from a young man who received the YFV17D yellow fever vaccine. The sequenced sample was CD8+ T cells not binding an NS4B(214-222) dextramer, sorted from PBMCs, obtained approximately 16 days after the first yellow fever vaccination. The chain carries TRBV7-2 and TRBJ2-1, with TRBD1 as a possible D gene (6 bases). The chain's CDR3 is CASSLSGVRGENEQFF. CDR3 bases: TGTGCCAGCAGCTTATCAGGGGTCAGGGGTGAGAATGAGCAGTTCTTC. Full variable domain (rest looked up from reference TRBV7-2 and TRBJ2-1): GAGVSQSPSNKVTEKGKDVELRCDPISGHTALYWYRQSLGQGLEFLIYFQGNSAPDKSGLPSDRFSAERTGGSVSTLTIQRTQQEDSAVYLCASSLSGVRGENEQFFGPGTRLTVL.